This is a list of T cell receptor beta chains from one sample in a study of identical twins. TCRdb analysed the 5' RACE reads with MiXCR anew, one entry per CDR3 protein. This sample has around 1.7 million distinct CDR3 sequences, with about 31% found just once. The sequencing input was cord blood. The receptors were sampled from a newborn girl in good health. Both conserved end residues are part of each CDR3. Each record gives: J gene, clone size, D gene, V gene, CDR3 length, CDR3 DNA, CDR3 protein. D genes are given only for firm matches. Clone size is given for some rows only: seen once, a few or many times, or a class if the clone is expanded.

TRBJ2-1 NA NA TRBV30 13 TGTGCCTGGAGTCCCCCCCGGGCCGATGAGCAGTTCTTC CAWSPPRADEQFF
TRBJ2-3 NA NA TRBV6-4 14 TGTGTCAGCAGTGACTCGATGAAGGGAAATACGCAGTATTTT CVSSDSMKGNTQYF
TRBJ1-2 NA NA TRBV29-1 14 TGCAGCGTTGACGGGCAGCTAGCTAACTATGGCTACACCTTC CSVDGQLANYGYTF
TRBJ1-6 NA TRBD1 TRBV6-6 15 TGTGCCAGCAGTTACCCGGGACAGGCGAGCTCACCCCTCCACTTT CASSYPGQASSPLHF
TRBJ2-7 many TRBD2 TRBV9 15 TGTGCCAGCAGCCCACGACTAGCGGGAGGGTACGAGCAGTACTTC CASSPRLAGGYEQYF
TRBJ2-3 few TRBD2 TRBV20-1 17 TGCAGTGCCAATTTCCCTCTGGGAGGGACTAGCACAGATACGCAGTATTTT CSANFPLGGTSTDTQYF
TRBJ2-6 few TRBD1 TRBV11-2 19 TGTGCCAGCAGCTACCGGACAGGGAGACGGATCTCTGGGGCCAACGTCCTGACTTTC CASSYRTGRRISGANVLTF
TRBJ2-1 NA TRBD2 TRBV4-2 16 TGTGCCAGCAGCCAAGCGACTAGCGGGGGAGACAATGAGCAGTTCTTC CASSQATSGGDNEQFF
TRBJ1-4 NA NA TRBV6-7 17 TGTGCCAGCAGAGCAAAGCCGGGACGGTCAACTAATGAAAAACTGTTTTTT CASRAKPGRSTNEKLFF
TRBJ2-7 NA TRBD1 TRBV12-3/TRBV12-4 14 TGTGCCAGCAGCCCCGGGACAGGGGTTGGGGAGCAGTACTTC CASSPGTGVGEQYF
TRBJ2-7 few TRBD2 TRBV13 15 TGTGCCAGCAGCTTCTTCAGCGGGGGGGCCTACGAGCAGTACTTC CASSFFSGGAYEQYF
TRBJ2-1 NA TRBD2 TRBV6-6 15 TGTGCCAGCAGTTACTCGACTAGCGGGGGGAAAGAGCAGTTCTTC CASSYSTSGGKEQFF
TRBJ2-6 NA NA TRBV5-1 20 TGCGCCAGCAGCTATTGGTCCTGGGATCCCTCGCTCTCTGGGGCCAACGTCCTGACTTTC CASSYWSWDPSLSGANVLTF
TRBJ2-3 NA NA TRBV6-2/TRBV6-3 16 TGTGCCAGCAGTTATTCCAGGGTGGAGGTCACCGATACGCAGTATTTT CASSYSRVEVTDTQYF
TRBJ1-5 NA NA TRBV7-2 13 TGTGCCAGCAGCTTAGCGGACAGTCAGCCCCAGCATTTT CASSLADSQPQHF
TRBJ2-3 few TRBD2 TRBV28 16 TGTGCCAGCAGCTCCCTGGGACTAGCGCTCACAGATACGCAGTATTTT CASSSLGLALTDTQYF
TRBJ2-5 NA TRBD2 TRBV3-1 16 TGTGCCAGCAGCCAAGATCCTGGACTAGCGGGAGAGACCCAGTACTTC CASSQDPGLAGETQYF
TRBJ2-3 NA NA TRBV6-1 15 TGTGCCAGCAGTGAAGCGGCGCCAAGGGCGGATACGCAGTATTTT CASSEAAPRADTQYF
TRBJ2-7 few NA TRBV27 11 TGTGCCAGCAGTTGGGGTCACGAGCAGTACTTC CASSWGHEQYF
TRBJ2-2 NA NA TRBV4-2 15 TGTGCCAGCAGCCAAGCAGGGCTGAACACCGGGGAGCTGTTTTTT CASSQAGLNTGELFF
TRBJ2-3 few NA TRBV5-1 13 TGCGCCAGCAGCCGGATAGGGTCAGATACGCAGTATTTT CASSRIGSDTQYF
TRBJ2-7 few TRBD2 TRBV20-1 15 TGCAGTGCTGACCCCGGGACTAGCGCAACCTACGAGCAGTACTTC CSADPGTSATYEQYF
TRBJ1-4 NA NA TRBV5-1 16 TGCGCCAGCAGCCGGGCCGCAACAGGGAGTAATGAAAAACTGTTTTTT CASSRAATGSNEKLFF
TRBJ2-1 few TRBD2 TRBV6-8 17 TGTGCCAGCAGTCCGTTTCTCGGGGGGGGGACTTACAATGAGCAGTTCTTC CASSPFLGGGTYNEQFF
TRBJ1-1 NA NA TRBV6-6 15 TGTGCCAGCAGCCCGGCCAGGGGAGGGGACACTGAAGCTTTCTTT CASSPARGGDTEAFF
TRBJ2-1 NA TRBD2 TRBV10-3 15 TGTGCCATCACCCCTACTAGCGTGATTAACAATGAGCAGTTCTTC CAITPTSVINNEQFF
TRBJ2-1 few NA TRBV4-2 17 TGTGCCAGCAGCCTCACATATACCGCAGGCTCCTACAATGAGCAGTTCTTC CASSLTYTAGSYNEQFF
TRBJ2-3 NA TRBD2 TRBV4-2 15 TGTGCCAGCAGCCGTCCCGGGACTAGTGCAGATACGCAGTATTTT CASSRPGTSADTQYF
TRBJ2-1 NA NA TRBV28 18 TGTGCCAGCATTACCGGCGGGGCCGATACACAGATTTACAATGAGCAGTTCTTC CASITGGADTQIYNEQFF
TRBJ1-5 once NA TRBV20-1 14 TGCAGTGCTAGAAGGGACGTTAGCAATCAGCCCCAGCATTTT CSARRDVSNQPQHF
TRBJ2-7 few NA TRBV5-1 16 TGCGCCAGCAGCTTGCGTGCGGGACTTGGGGGCCACGAGCAGTACTTC CASSLRAGLGGHEQYF
TRBJ2-7 many NA TRBV12-3/TRBV12-4 13 TGCGCCAGCAGCTTGGGACTTCTCTACGAGCAGTACTTC CASSLGLLYEQYF
TRBJ1-4 NA TRBD1 TRBV7-6 15 TGTGCCAGCAGCTTATATGCCAGGGGGTTTGATGGACTGTTTTTT CASSLYARGFDGLFF
TRBJ2-5 NA TRBD2 TRBV6-5 18 TGTGCCAGCAGTTATGCTTACGGGGCTAGCGGGAGCCAAGAGACCCAGTACTTC CASSYAYGASGSQETQYF
TRBJ1-2 few NA TRBV10-3 12 TGTGCCATCAGCGCCGGACAGAATGGCTACACCTTC CAISAGQNGYTF
TRBJ2-7 NA TRBD1 TRBV28 16 TGTGCCAGCAGTTCAGCCGGGACAGGGGATAACCACGAGCAGTACTTC CASSSAGTGDNHEQYF
TRBJ2-2 NA TRBD2 TRBV20-1 15 TGCAGTGCTCCTCAAGCGGGGGGGCCTGGCGGGGAGCTGTTTTTT CSAPQAGGPGGELFF
TRBJ2-6 few NA TRBV20-1 16 TGCAGTGCTAGCGATATACAGGGTGGTGGGGCCAACGTCCTGACTTTC CSASDIQGGGANVLTF
TRBJ1-1 NA NA TRBV5-1 15 TGCGCCAGCAGCGTGGGCCCCGGATGGAACACTGAAGCTTTCTTT CASSVGPGWNTEAFF
TRBJ1-2 few NA TRBV6-5 15 TGTGCCAGCAGTTACATTTGGACAGAGGGGGATGGCTACACCTTC CASSYIWTEGDGYTF
TRBJ2-5 few TRBD2 TRBV5-5 13 TGTGCCAGCAGCCGTAGGGGACTAGCGACGAGGTACTTC CASSRRGLATRYF
TRBJ1-1 NA NA TRBV15 12 TGTGCCAACAGCTCCGGGACCGCTGAAGCTTTCTTT CANSSGTAEAFF
TRBJ2-3 NA TRBD2 TRBV12-3/TRBV12-4 15 TGTGCCAGCAGCCTGACTAGCGGGGGGCCGTATACGCAGTATTTT CASSLTSGGPYTQYF
TRBJ2-2 few NA TRBV12-3/TRBV12-4 16 TGTGCCAGCGCCACACACCATAGGAGTAACACCGGGGAGCTGTTTTTT CASATHHRSNTGELFF